This T cell receptor (beta chain) is from a study of blood T cell repertoires in COVID-19. Authors' analysis steps: Amplifying reference gene primers gave estimates of nucleated cell counts. The table came from immunoSEQ multiplex PCR; TCRdb's copy has only in-frame clones and leaves some out. Clone size and V and J calls were adopted from that table, with D and trimming inferred from the DNA. The sample consists of about 400,000 clones, about nine tenths of them appearing once. Unmatched junction bases numbered 6, after V lost 8 bases and J lost 1 base. Germline V gene sequence: CDR1 KGHDR, CDR2 SFDVKD. The CDR3 is 16 amino acids.

The sequencing sample was made of peripheral blood. This chain links TRBV24-1 with TRBJ1-3, with 11 bases matching TRBD1. The clonotype was recovered from a woman in her twenties or thirties with active or convalescent COVID-19. CDR3 in amino acids: CATTGTGGFSGNTIYF. The CDR3 DNA reads TGTGCCACCACTGGGACAGGGGGTTTTTCTGGAAACACCATATATTTT.